This entry describes one TCR beta chain. Its target is not known. These data are taken from a study of cytomegalovirus exposure and HLA in healthy donors. General study findings and limits: The study flagged approximately 180 TCR beta chains as cytomegalovirus-associated. For cytomegalovirus status, the classifier reportedly gave diagnoses with high specificity and sensitivity. In vitro testing confirmed a few CMV-associated chains as specific for CMV antigens.

V shed 3 bases, J shed 6 bases, and the junction held 8 bases outside the gene matches. Germline CDR1 and CDR2: SGHAT and FQDESV (reference sequence). The CDR3 runs 15 residues. The data were produced by immunoSEQ multiplex PCR, yet TCRdb's version contains in-frame clones alone and is incomplete. The sample shows hundreds of thousands of clones, approximately 82% of them seen only once. Specimen: PBMCs. This chain connects TRBV11-1 to TRBJ2-1; 7 bases fit TRBD2. The TCR comes from a woman under 30 in good health and CMV-seronegative. In DNA form, the CDR3 reads TGTGCCAGCAGCTTCCAGGCTAGCGGCCTCAATGAGCAGTTCTTC. Translated, it gives CASSFQASGLNEQFF.